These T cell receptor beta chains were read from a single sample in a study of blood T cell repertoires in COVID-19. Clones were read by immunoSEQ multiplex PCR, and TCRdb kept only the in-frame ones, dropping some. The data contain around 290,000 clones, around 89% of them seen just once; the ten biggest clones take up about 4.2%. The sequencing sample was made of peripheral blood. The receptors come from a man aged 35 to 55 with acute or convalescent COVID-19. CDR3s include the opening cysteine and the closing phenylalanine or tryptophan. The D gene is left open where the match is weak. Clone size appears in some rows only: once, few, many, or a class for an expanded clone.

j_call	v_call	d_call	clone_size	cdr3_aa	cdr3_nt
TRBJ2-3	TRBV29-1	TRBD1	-	CSARTGWSTDTQYF	TGCAGCGCTAGGACAGGGTGGAGCACAGATACGCAGTATTTT
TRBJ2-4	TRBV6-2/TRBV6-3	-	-	CASSYGSLWEVAKNIQYF	TGTGCCAGCAGTTACGGATCCCTGTGGGAGGTAGCCAAAAACATTCAGTACTTC
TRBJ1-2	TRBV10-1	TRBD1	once	CASSRTGRNGYTF	TGCGCCAGCAGTCGGACAGGGAGGAATGGCTACACCTTC
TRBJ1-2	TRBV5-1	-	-	CASSPEGGGYTF	TGCGCCAGCAGCCCAGAAGGGGGAGGCTACACCTTC
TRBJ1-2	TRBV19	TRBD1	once	CATEAGGYGYTF	TGTGCCACGGAAGCAGGGGGCTATGGCTACACCTTC
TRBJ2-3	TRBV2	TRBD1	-	CASRRGTGGMDTQYF	TGTGCCAGCAGGAGGGGGACAGGGGGCATGGATACGCAGTATTTT
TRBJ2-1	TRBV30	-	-	CAWSRGGVKNEQFF	TGTGCCTGGAGTAGGGGGGGGGTTAAGAATGAGCAGTTCTTC
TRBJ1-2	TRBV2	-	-	CASSEMRQGGDGYTF	TGTGCCAGCAGTGAGATGCGGCAGGGTGGAGATGGCTACACCTTC
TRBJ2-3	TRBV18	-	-	CASSPAGAGGTDTQYF	TGTGCCAGCTCACCAGCGGGGGCGGGCGGCACAGATACGCAGTATTTT
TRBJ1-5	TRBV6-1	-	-	CASSEVKGRQPQHF	TGTGCCAGCAGTGAAGTTAAAGGGAGGCAGCCCCAGCATTTT
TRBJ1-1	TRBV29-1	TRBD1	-	CSVGVSRGDTEAFF	TGCAGCGTTGGGGTTTCCAGGGGGGACACTGAAGCTTTCTTT
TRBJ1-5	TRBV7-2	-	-	CASSFNGQPQHF	TGTGCCAGCAGCTTCAACGGTCAGCCCCAGCATTTT
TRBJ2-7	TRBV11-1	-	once	CASSWGDYEQYF	TGTGCCAGCAGCTGGGGAGACTACGAGCAGTACTTC
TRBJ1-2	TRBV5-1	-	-	CASSLTGESYGYTF	TGCGCCAGCAGCTTAACAGGAGAATCCTATGGCTACACCTTC
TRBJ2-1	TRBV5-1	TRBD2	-	CASSLATSGGQYNEQFF	TGCGCCAGCAGCTTGGCCACTAGCGGGGGGCAGTACAATGAGCAGTTCTTC
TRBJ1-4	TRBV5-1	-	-	CASSLVGILWETNEKLFF	TGCGCCAGCAGCTTGGTAGGGATCCTCTGGGAGACTAATGAAAAACTGTTTTTT
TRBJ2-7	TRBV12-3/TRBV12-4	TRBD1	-	CASTRDRANEQYF	TGTGCCAGCACCCGGGACAGGGCCAACGAGCAGTACTTC
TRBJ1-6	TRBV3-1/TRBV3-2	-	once	CASSQQGSSPLHF	TGTGCCAGCAGTCAACAGGGATCCTCACCCCTCCACTTT
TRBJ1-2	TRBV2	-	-	CASNMDSRRGYTF	TGTGCCAGCAACATGGACAGCAGACGTGGCTACACCTTC
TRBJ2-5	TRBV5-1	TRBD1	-	CASSLAPGQGHQETQYF	TGCGCCAGCAGCTTGGCCCCCGGACAGGGGCACCAAGAGACCCAGTACTTC
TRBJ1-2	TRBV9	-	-	CASSNSPQDQRDGYTF	TGTGCCAGCAGCAACTCCCCACAGGACCAGCGTGATGGCTACACCTTC
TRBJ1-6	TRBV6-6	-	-	CASSPHYSDSPLHF	TGTGCCAGCAGCCCCCATTACTCGGATTCACCCCTCCACTTT
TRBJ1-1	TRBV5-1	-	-	CASTLQGSDTEAFF	TGCGCCAGCACTCTACAGGGATCGGACACTGAAGCTTTCTTT
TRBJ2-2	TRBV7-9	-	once	CASSLLAQNTGELFF	TGTGCCAGCAGCTTATTAGCTCAAAACACCGGGGAGCTGTTTTTT
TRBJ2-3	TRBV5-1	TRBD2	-	CASSPGLAGDRSTDTQYF	TGCGCCAGCAGCCCGGGACTAGCGGGGGATCGGAGTACAGATACGCAGTATTTT
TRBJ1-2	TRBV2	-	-	CVSRPGRLGGVYGYTF	TGTGTCAGCAGACCGGGACGGCTCGGAGGGGTTTATGGCTACACCTTC
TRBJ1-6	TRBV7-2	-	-	CASSSRTAKSSYNSPLHF	TGTGCCAGCAGCTCCAGGACAGCAAAGAGCTCCTATAATTCACCCCTCCACTTT
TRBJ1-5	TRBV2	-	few	CASSAGPNQPQHF	TGTGCCAGCAGTGCAGGGCCCAATCAGCCCCAGCATTTT
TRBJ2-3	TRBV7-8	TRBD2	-	CASSSLRDIAGGPSDTQYF	TGTGCCAGCAGCTCCCTCCGGGATATAGCGGGGGGGCCCTCAGATACGCAGTATTTT
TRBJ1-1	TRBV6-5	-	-	CASSSGGNTEAFF	TGTGCCAGCAGTTCGGGGGGGAACACTGAAGCTTTCTTT
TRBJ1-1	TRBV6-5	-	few	CAGVDPRFGEAFF	TGTGCCGGCGTTGATCCACGGTTCGGGGAAGCTTTCTTT
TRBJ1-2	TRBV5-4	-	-	CASSLQGTNYGYTF	TGTGCCAGCAGCTTGCAGGGGACGAACTATGGCTACACCTTC
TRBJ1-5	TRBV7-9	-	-	CASSHTGSNQPQHF	TGTGCCAGCAGTCATACCGGGAGCAATCAGCCCCAGCATTTT
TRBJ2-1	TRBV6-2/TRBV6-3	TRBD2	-	CASSSRLAGDNEQFF	TGTGCCAGCAGCTCTAGACTAGCGGGGGACAATGAGCAGTTCTTC
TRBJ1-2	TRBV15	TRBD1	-	CATRGLQGDAYGYTF	TGTGCCACCAGGGGTCTGCAGGGGGATGCCTATGGCTACACCTTC
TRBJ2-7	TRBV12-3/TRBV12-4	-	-	CASSLDWRGQYF	TGTGCCAGCAGTTTAGACTGGCGGGGGCAGTACTTC
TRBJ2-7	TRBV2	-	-	CASSGGVYEQYF	TGTGCCAGCAGTGGGGGAGTCTACGAGCAGTACTTC
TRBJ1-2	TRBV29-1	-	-	CSVPPDWNLGGGYTF	TGCAGCGTTCCCCCGGACTGGAACCTAGGGGGTGGCTACACCTTC
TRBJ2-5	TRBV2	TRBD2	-	CASGEWDYSQETQYF	TGTGCCAGCGGAGAATGGGACTACTCCCAAGAGACCCAGTACTTC
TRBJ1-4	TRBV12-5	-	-	CASGLFAGIEKLFF	TGTGCTAGTGGTTTGTTCGCAGGTATTGAAAAACTGTTTTTT
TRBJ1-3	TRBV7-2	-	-	CASSARQGNTIYF	TGTGCCAGCAGCGCCAGACAGGGAAACACCATATATTTT
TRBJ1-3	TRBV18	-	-	CASSHWDTGNTIYF	TGTGCCAGCTCACACTGGGACACTGGAAACACCATATATTTT
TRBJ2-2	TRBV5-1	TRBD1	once	CASSLGDRGTGELFF	TGCGCCAGCAGCTTGGGGGACAGGGGCACCGGGGAGCTGTTTTTT
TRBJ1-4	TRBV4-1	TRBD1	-	CASSRGQGGANEKLFF	TGCGCCAGCAGCCGGGGACAGGGTGGCGCTAATGAAAAACTGTTTTTT
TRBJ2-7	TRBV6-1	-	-	CASSEVGHLRDEQYF	TGTGCCAGCAGTGAAGTAGGTCATCTGAGGGACGAGCAGTACTTC
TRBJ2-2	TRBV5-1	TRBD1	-	CASNKQGGADTGELFF	TGCGCCAGCAACAAACAAGGGGGCGCGGACACCGGGGAGCTGTTTTTT
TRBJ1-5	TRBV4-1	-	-	CASSQGTHRDQPQHF	TGCGCCAGCAGCCAAGGCACCCACAGGGATCAGCCCCAGCATTTT
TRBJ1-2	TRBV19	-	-	CASSIRRVLIGYTF	TGTGCCAGTAGTATTCGCAGGGTGTTAATCGGCTACACCTTC
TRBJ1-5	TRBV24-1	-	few	CATSVSETHQPQHF	TGTGCCACCAGTGTGAGTGAAACCCATCAGCCCCAGCATTTT
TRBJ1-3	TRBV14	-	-	CASSPTFGPGGSGNTIYF	TGTGCCAGCAGCCCGACCTTCGGCCCCGGCGGCTCTGGAAACACCATATATTTT
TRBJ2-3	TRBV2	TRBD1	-	CASKLGQGYRSDTQYF	TGTGCCAGCAAGCTAGGACAGGGTTATCGATCAGATACGCAGTATTTT
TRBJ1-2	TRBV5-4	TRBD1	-	CASSLDRGVGYGYTF	TGTGCCAGCAGCCTTGACAGGGGGGTCGGGTATGGCTACACCTTC
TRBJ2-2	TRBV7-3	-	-	CASSSVYRGGELFF	TGTGCCAGCAGCTCGGTTTACCGTGGCGGGGAGCTGTTTTTT